This T cell receptor (beta chain) is drawn from a study of graft-versus-host responses after intestinal transplantation. Background on the study: Recipients got multivisceral, liver-intestinal, or isolated intestinal transplants. Recipients were all induced with anti-thymocyte globulin, then given tacrolimus and steroids for about 3 years.

Profiled with immunoSEQ multiplex PCR; TCRdb holds only in-frame clones, not every one. The sample holds around 100,000 clones, about 90% seen once. On this clone: The antigen is undetermined.

Trimming pared 3 bases from V and 3 bases from J, leaving 7 bases between. The germline CDR1 and CDR2 sequences are MRHNA and SNTAGT. The CDR3 has 13 amino acids. J is TRBJ2-3 and V is TRBV6-4; D gene ambiguous. The source of this sequence is a human donor who received an intestinal transplant. The source was unstimulated CD4+ T cells sorted from spleen or lymph node cells, collected before intestinal transplant. CDR3 residues: CASSEGTTDTQYF. CDR3 DNA: TGTGCCAGCAGTGAAGGTACTACAGATACGCAGTATTTT.